The entry that follows covers one T cell receptor (beta chain) sequence. Its specificity is not known. This entry comes from a study of T cell responses to AZD1222 COVID-19 vaccine. The assay was immunoSEQ multiplex PCR, and TCRdb's table has in-frame clones only and misses some. This sample has 120,000 or so clones, with roughly 84% found just once. Broader study findings: Close to half of all spike-specific TCRs reportedly target regions of the variants that are unmutated. The number of AZD1222 recipients seropositive at baseline was only five to seven. Possibly, clonal diversity was underestimated; donors were largely white British and included more females.

Losses at the gene ends were 0 bases for V and 1 base for J; bases not matched to a gene: 6. The CDR3 consists of 18 residues. Germline assignment: CDR1 SGHDT and CDR2 YYEEEE. Sequenced material: peripheral blood, taken 28 days after the second AZD1222 dose. The sequence was obtained from an adult who received the AZD1222 COVID-19 vaccine. This rearrangement joins TRBV5-6 to TRBJ2-6; 8 bases line up with TRBD1. The CDR3 loop reads CASSLGQGKISGANVLTF. As DNA, the CDR3 is TGTGCCAGCAGCTTGGGACAGGGGAAGATTTCTGGGGCCAACGTCCTGACTTTC.